Reported below is one T cell receptor beta chain. Its antigen remains unidentified. Nothing much larger sits one base from this clone, and base qualities are not available. Systemically healthy Caucasian individuals from Russia, around 39 in total and aged about 6 to 95 years, were included as donors. About 10 milliliters of peripheral blood were collected from each donor into EDTA-treated Vacutainer tubes. PBMCs were isolated by Ficoll-Paque density-gradient centrifugation, with at least 6.5 million obtained per sample. Total RNA, at least 6 micrograms per sample, was extracted from PBMCs with Trizol reagent. For every donor, flow cytometry on a PBMC aliquot measured the percentage of naive CD45RAhigh/CD27high T cells. Receptor libraries were prepared by 5' RACE. Reads for this sample came from an Illumina HiSeq 2500. The second PCR ran for about 7 to 11 cycles and used a J-beta primer mix along with a sample-barcoded 5' primer. A unique molecular identifier was introduced onto each TCR beta cDNA molecule by a template-switch 5' adaptor carrying 12 random nucleotides. Each sample yielded at least 3 million CDR3-containing paired-end reads. The Mint cDNA synthesis kit, primed by a TRBC-specific oligonucleotide, was used to synthesize first-strand cDNA from all RNA. After uracil-DNA glycosylase treatment, a first 18-cycle PCR used universal primers M1SS and BC2_uni_R on all cDNA. The paper's data handling went like this. Normalization of each sample was performed by random selection of 1 million high-quality reads, each carrying a distinct molecular identifier. Instead of being binned into consensus sequences, reads with shared molecular identifiers were discarded. MiTCR, with a Q25 quality threshold and the strictest error-elimination algorithm, was used for CDR3 identification, clonotype clustering and error correction. Lower-bound total TCR beta diversity was estimated with a nonparametric unseen species model using Euler transformation. The raw public reads went through TCRdb reprocessing: fastp at Q25, MiXCR clone calling, in-frame beta chains kept. Here each entry gathers all rows of one CDR3 protein and keeps the most common genes and DNA. The V and J calls and clone size come from TCRdb's table, not from the authors' own analysis. The sample table contains some 320,000 distinct CDR3 sequences; only one count was recorded for roughly 29% of them. The ten largest account for approximately 30% of the sample.

These data originate in a study of blood T cells in healthy people across ages (dated by TCRdb to the mid-2010s). Context from the whole study: In model experiments, template switching captured roughly one uniquely barcoded TCR beta cDNA molecule for every two T cells. Using the same blood draw, the study looked at two additional independent replicas of 1 million unique cDNA reads for two donors, one aged 18 to 30 and the other aged 80 or older. Four age groups were formed from the donors: young (average approximately 15 years), middle-aged (approximately 40), aged (roughly 58) and long-lived (82). To avoid experimental bias, donors of different ages were spread randomly across the sequencing lanes. Age-related changes in TCR beta repertoire diversity were measured in the study by deep sequencing normalized with unique cDNA molecular identifiers.

Beyond this particular receptor, the publication reports: A strong correlation was found between observed TCR beta diversity and the percentage of naive T cells measured by flow cytometry. Compared with the aged group, the long-lived group had more naive CD4+ T cells, fewer expanded clones and increased TCR diversity, suggesting age selection. As age increased, observed TCR beta diversity per million T cells dropped in a roughly linear way, and a significant reduction was already evident by age around 41. Total diversity estimates from one million sequenced T cells were considered lower bounds and underestimates. Because profiling used bulk unsorted PBMCs, naive and antigen-experienced compartments could not be compared conclusively. The CMV infection status of donors was not known, potentially confounding age-related changes in expanded clonotypes.

Taken from the germline V gene, the CDR1 and CDR2 loops are MNHEY and SVGAGI. V lost 2 bases and J lost 5 bases, and the count of bases not matched to a germline gene is 4. Reading from cysteine to phenylalanine, the CDR3 counts 15 amino acids. Only CDR3 DNA is held: 45 bases, read in frame from base 1. The chain uses TRBV6-5 and TRBJ2-2; TRBD1 fits 8 bases in the junction. This receptor was taken from a woman in her 70s in good health. The specimen sequenced was blood. The CDR3 region reads CASSYDRGLTGELFF. The DNA sequence reads TGTGCCAGCAGTTACGACAGGGGTTTAACCGGGGAGCTGTTTTTT.